This paragraph covers one TCR beta chain sequence. Its antigen remains unknown. In nominal health when sampled, donors likely had unrecorded immune exposures nonetheless. This sample was taken from a study of cytomegalovirus exposure and HLA in healthy donors. Findings and caveats of the study: Specificity of a few CMV-associated chains for CMV antigens was verified in vitro. The sole available immune exposure information was CMV serostatus. TCR beta V- and J-gene trimming, according to a later analysis, was linked to a missense DCLRE1C variant.

Vbeta (60) and Jbeta (13) primers were used in the PCR. Sequenced by immunoSEQ multiplex PCR; TCRdb stores in-frame clones only, minus some. The sample consists of under 170,000 clones, 55% to 75% of them appearing once. Germline values: CDR1 SGDLS, CDR2 YYNGEE. The CDR3 has 16 residues. Trimming cost V 4 bases and J 3 bases, with 16 bases left between them. Sample: PBMCs. The TCR sequence derives from a woman aged 55 to 70 in good health and CMV-seropositive. The rearrangement uses TRBV9 and TRBJ1-4; the D gene is possibly TRBD1 (6 bases). CDR3 loop: CASSLHPGGSNEKLFF. CDR3 coding DNA: TGTGCCAGCAGCCTACATCCTGGGGGCTCTAATGAAAAACTGTTTTTT.